These 3 T cell receptor beta chains were all obtained from the same sample, sequenced in a study of long-term antiretroviral therapy in people with HIV. Investigators performed immunoSEQ version v3.0 at survey level. Generated by immunoSEQ multiplex PCR, the TCRdb table keeps only in-frame clones and is missing some. Here the sample spans about 16,000 clones, roughly 85% being singletons. The sample was unsorted PBMCs, taken 0.5 years after starting antiretroviral therapy. The receptor set was obtained from a woman between 40 and 55 years old with HIV.

J is TRBJ2-1 and V is TRBV7-2, with D possibly called TRBD1 or TRBD2 (6 bases each). Germline CDR1 SGHTA, CDR2 FQGNSA. The CDR3 has 15 residues. V was pared by 5 bases and J by 10 bases, with 21 bases between. The CDR3 coding sequence is TGTGCCAGCAGCCTCGGGACACGGGGGTCGGGGGAGCAGTTCTTC. It codes for CASSLGTRGSGEQFF.

J is TRBJ2-5 and V is TRBV11-2, with D possibly TRBD2 on 5 matching bases. Germline V CDR1 and CDR2: SGHAT, FQNNGV. CDR3 length: 13 residues. V was clipped by 2 bases and J by 4 bases, with 8 bases between them. The CDR3 spells CASSLMAGETQYF. The CDR3 DNA reads as TGTGCCAGCAGCTTAATGGCGGGAGAGACCCAGTACTTC.

V usage is TRBV19 and J usage is TRBJ1-5; no firm D call. Germline loops: CDR1 LNHDA, CDR2 SQIVND (reference sequence). This CDR3 has 14 amino acids. Trimming left V 8 bases short and J 3 bases short, with 14 bases between. The CDR3 is CASSNSFSNQPQHF. CDR3 DNA sequence: TGTGCCAGTTCGAACAGTTTTTCCAATCAGCCCCAGCATTTT.